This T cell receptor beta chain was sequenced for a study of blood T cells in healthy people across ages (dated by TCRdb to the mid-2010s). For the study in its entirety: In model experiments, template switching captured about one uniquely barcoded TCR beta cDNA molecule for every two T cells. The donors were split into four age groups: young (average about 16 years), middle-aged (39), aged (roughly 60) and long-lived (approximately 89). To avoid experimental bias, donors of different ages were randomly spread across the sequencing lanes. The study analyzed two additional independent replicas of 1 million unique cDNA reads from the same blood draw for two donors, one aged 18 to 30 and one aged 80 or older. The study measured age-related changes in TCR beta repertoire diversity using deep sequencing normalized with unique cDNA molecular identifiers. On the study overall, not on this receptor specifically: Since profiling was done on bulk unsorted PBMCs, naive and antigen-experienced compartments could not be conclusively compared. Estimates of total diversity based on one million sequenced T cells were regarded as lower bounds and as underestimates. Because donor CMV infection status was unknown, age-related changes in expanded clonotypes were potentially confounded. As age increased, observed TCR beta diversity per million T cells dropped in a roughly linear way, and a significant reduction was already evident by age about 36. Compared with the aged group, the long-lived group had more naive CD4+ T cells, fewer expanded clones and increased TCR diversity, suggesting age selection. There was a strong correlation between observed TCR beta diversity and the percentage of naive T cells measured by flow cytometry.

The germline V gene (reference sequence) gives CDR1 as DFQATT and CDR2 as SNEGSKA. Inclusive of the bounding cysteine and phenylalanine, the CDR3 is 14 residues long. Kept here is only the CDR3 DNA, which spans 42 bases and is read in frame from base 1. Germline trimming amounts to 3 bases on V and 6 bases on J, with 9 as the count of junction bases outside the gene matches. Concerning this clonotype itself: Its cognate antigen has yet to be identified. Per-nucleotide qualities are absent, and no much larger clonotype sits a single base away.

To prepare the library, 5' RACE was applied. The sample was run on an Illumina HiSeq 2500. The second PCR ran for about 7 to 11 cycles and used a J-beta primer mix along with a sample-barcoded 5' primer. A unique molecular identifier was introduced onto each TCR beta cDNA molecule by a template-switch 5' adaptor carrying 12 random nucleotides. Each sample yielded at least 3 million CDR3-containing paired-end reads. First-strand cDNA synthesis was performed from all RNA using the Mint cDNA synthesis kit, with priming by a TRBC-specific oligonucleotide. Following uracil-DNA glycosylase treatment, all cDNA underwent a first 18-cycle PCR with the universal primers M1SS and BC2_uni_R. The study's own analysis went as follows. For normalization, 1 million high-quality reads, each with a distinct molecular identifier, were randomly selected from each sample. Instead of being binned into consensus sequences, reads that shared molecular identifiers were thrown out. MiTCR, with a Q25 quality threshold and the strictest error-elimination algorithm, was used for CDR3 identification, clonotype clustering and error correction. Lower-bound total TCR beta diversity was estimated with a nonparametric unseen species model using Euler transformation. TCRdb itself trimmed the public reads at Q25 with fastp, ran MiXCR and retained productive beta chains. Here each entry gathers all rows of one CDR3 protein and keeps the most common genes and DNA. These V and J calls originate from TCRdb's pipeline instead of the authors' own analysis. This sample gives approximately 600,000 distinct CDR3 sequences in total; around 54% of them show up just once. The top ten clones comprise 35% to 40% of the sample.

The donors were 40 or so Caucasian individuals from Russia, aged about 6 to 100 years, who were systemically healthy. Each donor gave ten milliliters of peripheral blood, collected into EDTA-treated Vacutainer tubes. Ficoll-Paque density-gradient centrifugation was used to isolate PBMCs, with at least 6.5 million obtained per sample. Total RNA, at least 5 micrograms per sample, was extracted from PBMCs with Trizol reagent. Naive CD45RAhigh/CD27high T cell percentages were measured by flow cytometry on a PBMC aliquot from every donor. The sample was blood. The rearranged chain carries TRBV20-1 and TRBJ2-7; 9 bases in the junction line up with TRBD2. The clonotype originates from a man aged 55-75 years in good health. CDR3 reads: CSASSRLAGSEQYF. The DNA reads TGCAGTGCTAGTTCGCGGCTAGCGGGGTCCGAGCAGTACTTC.